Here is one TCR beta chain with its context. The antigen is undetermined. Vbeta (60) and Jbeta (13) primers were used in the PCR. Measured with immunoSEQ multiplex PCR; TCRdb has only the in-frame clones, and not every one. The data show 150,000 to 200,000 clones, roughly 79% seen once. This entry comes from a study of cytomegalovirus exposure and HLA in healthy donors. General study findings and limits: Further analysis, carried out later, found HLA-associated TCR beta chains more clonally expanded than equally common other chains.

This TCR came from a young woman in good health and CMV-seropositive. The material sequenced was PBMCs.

CDR3 sequence: CASSPRLSGDGYTF. As DNA, the CDR3 is TGCGCCAGCAGTCCTCGGCTTTCCGGGGATGGCTACACCTTC. The rearrangement links TRBV5-1 to TRBJ1-2, with D unresolved. Germline lookup yields CDR1 SGHRS and CDR2 YFSETQ. V dropped 5 bases and J dropped 6 bases, with 17 bases sitting between them. This CDR3 contains 14 residues.